This T cell receptor (beta chain) was retrieved from a study of OX40 agonist ivuxolimab in advanced cancers. For the study in its entirety: Ivuxolimab was a fully human IgG2 agonistic monoclonal antibody targeting the costimulatory receptor OX40 (CD134). Intravenous ivuxolimab was administered to patients every 2 weeks at six dose levels: 0.01, 0.1, 0.3, 1.5, 3 and 10 mg/kg. Of the roughly 51 patients in dose escalation, 19 had hepatocellular carcinoma, approximately 15 had melanoma, 9 had renal cell carcinoma and 9 had head and neck cancer. A male proportion of nearly 85% and a mean age of about 60 years, ranging from 23 to 79, were recorded for the dose-escalation cohort. Prior anti-PD-1, anti-PD-L1 or anti-CTLA-4 therapy was permitted, and approximately 40% of dose-escalation patients had received checkpoint inhibitors. Partial responses occurred in three dose-escalation patients: two with cutaneous melanoma and one with hepatocellular carcinoma. Peripheral TCRbeta sequencing aimed to test whether ivuxolimab altered TCR sequence diversity and caused clonal T-cell expansion. The monotherapy dose-escalation portion (N ≈ 50 patients) of the phase I ivuxolimab trial is reported in the paper.

For sequencing of the TCRbeta CDR3 region, genomic DNA was extracted from the sorted cells. The immunoSEQ Assay was used for sequencing of TCRbeta CDR3 regions. Drawn from immuneACCESS, this table holds only the in-frame rearrangements with V and J called that TCRdb kept. Clones are partly lost; checked studies trace under half to an unresolved V gene and leave the rest unexplained. The sample table contains about 48,000 clones; only one count was recorded for approximately 90% of them. Around a third of the sample goes to the ten largest clones. Points on this clone: This receptor's antigen is unknown. Base qualities are not provided; no much larger clone lies one nucleotide away.

The trial excluded patients who had a history of autoimmune disease or who were on systemic immunosuppression. In every dose cohort, peripheral blood was drawn for TCR sequencing at baseline, cycle 4 day 1, and cycle 7 day 1. Samples were obtained from an open-label, multicenter, first-in-human phase I dose-escalation trial of ivuxolimab. The trial enrolled adults with locally advanced or metastatic head and neck squamous cell, hepatocellular, melanoma or renal cell carcinoma. Before TCR sequencing, CD4+ and CD8+ T cells were separately sorted from peripheral blood. Measured from the cysteine to the phenylalanine, the CDR3 is 12 residues long. The only DNA kept is the CDR3, 36 bases in frame from the first base. V and J are truncated by 6 bases and 1 base respectively, leaving an intervening sequence of 6 bases. CDR1 and CDR2 are drawn from the germline V gene: ENHRY, SYGVKD. Overall results and qualifications from the work: On average, CD8+ T cells showed more expanded clones than CD4+ T cells after ivuxolimab. In the 0.1-3.0 mg/kg groups, partial responders were among the patients with the lowest normalized peripheral clonal expansion, particularly in CD8+ T cells. The antigen specificity of the peripheral T cells that underwent clonal expansion was not determined. Low levels of normalized T-cell clonal expansion were also shown by some nonresponding patients. At doses of 0.1 to 3.0 mg/kg, clonal expansion of both CD4+ and CD8+ T cells in blood was seen between baseline and week 6.

This receptor was identified in an adult with an advanced solid tumor such as melanoma, head and neck, liver or kidney cancer. The rearranged segments are TRBV10-3 and TRBJ1-1; no D gene can be assigned with confidence. Specimen: CD4+ or CD8+ T cells sorted from blood, collected in a trial of the OX40 agonist ivuxolimab. The bases read TGTGCCATCAGACCGGGGAACACTGAAGCTTTCTTT. It translates to CAIRPGNTEAFF.